Included here is one TCR beta chain sequence, with context. The data are from a study of blood T cell repertoires in COVID-19. Across the whole study: Sites in the United States, Italy and Spain provided acute and convalescent COVID-19 samples.

Generated by immunoSEQ multiplex PCR, the TCRdb table keeps only in-frame clones and is missing some. The sample contains 430,000 or so clones, about 90% of which appear only once. Trimming left V 4 bases short and J 5 bases short, with 16 bases between. Germline CDR1 reads SGHTA; CDR2 reads FQGNSA. The CDR3 has 15 amino acids. Enrolled during active infection, Seattle patients were then followed longitudinally. Sequencing was carried out using peripheral blood. The receptor was derived from a man between 18 and 29 years old with COVID-19, enrolled during active disease. The rearrangement uses TRBV7-2 and TRBJ2-3; the D gene is possibly TRBD2 (5 bases). The CDR3 DNA sequence: TGTGCCAGCAGCTGGAGCGGTTCCGCAGGAGATACGCAGTATTTT. This sequence encodes CASSWSGSAGDTQYF.